Listed below are T cell receptor beta chains from one sample, sequenced in a study of Graves' ophthalmopathy and Graves' hyperthyroidism. TCRdb reprocessed the multiplex PCR reads with MiXCR, giving one entry per CDR3 protein. The repertoire includes about 500,000 distinct CDR3 sequences, about two fifths of them detected once, and 4% to 5% sits in the top ten. The sample consisted of peripheral blood or thyroid tissue (not recorded which). Receptors originate from an adult man with Graves' hyperthyroidism. The CDR3 runs from the conserved cysteine through the conserved F or W. The order of the fields is V gene, clone size, D gene, J gene, CDR3 protein, CDR3 DNA. A D gene is named only where the DNA matches it firmly. Clone size appears in some rows only: once, few, many, or a class for an expanded clone.

v_gene: TRBV7-2; abundance: many; d_gene: NA; j_gene: TRBJ1-3; CDR3aa: CASSLEGMRGSGNTIYF; CDR3nt: TGTGCCAGCAGCTTAGAAGGGATGAGAGGCTCTGGAAACACCATATATTTT
v_gene: TRBV28; abundance: NA; d_gene: NA; j_gene: TRBJ1-5; CDR3aa: CASGIRGSNQPQHF; CDR3nt: TGTGCCAGCGGAATACGTGGGAGCAATCAGCCCCAGCATTTT
v_gene: TRBV10-3; abundance: NA; d_gene: NA; j_gene: TRBJ1-4; CDR3aa: CAISDPSNQPQPNEKLFF; CDR3nt: TGTGCCATCAGTGACCCTAGTAATCAGCCCCAGCCTAATGAAAAACTGTTTTTT
v_gene: TRBV20-1; abundance: many; d_gene: NA; j_gene: TRBJ2-7; CDR3aa: CSARDLQGFYEQYF; CDR3nt: TGCAGTGCTAGAGATCTGCAGGGTTTCTACGAGCAGTACTTC
v_gene: TRBV7-3; abundance: many; d_gene: NA; j_gene: TRBJ2-6; CDR3aa: CASSLMSPSSGANVLTF; CDR3nt: TGTGCCAGCAGCTTGATGAGTCCCAGCTCTGGGGCCAACGTCCTGACTTTC
v_gene: TRBV7-8; abundance: few; d_gene: NA; j_gene: TRBJ1-3; CDR3aa: CASSQTPRVRVSGNTIYF; CDR3nt: TGCGCCAGCAGCCAAACCCCCCGAGTCAGGGTCTCTGGAAACACCATATATTTT
v_gene: TRBV7-9; abundance: many; d_gene: NA; j_gene: TRBJ1-1; CDR3aa: CASSLEVGAEAFF; CDR3nt: TGTGCCAGCAGCTTAGAGGTGGGGGCCGAAGCTTTCTTT
v_gene: TRBV20-1; abundance: NA; d_gene: TRBD1; j_gene: TRBJ1-2; CDR3aa: CSARVVGQGAWGYTF; CDR3nt: TGCAGTGCTAGAGTCGTAGGACAGGGTGCTTGGGGCTACACCTTC
v_gene: TRBV7-9; abundance: many; d_gene: NA; j_gene: TRBJ1-1; CDR3aa: CASSFSGYAFF; CDR3nt: TGTGCCAGCAGCTTCTCCGGGTACGCTTTCTTT
v_gene: TRBV10-3; abundance: many; d_gene: TRBD1; j_gene: TRBJ1-3; CDR3aa: CAISEGTGSLSGNTIYF; CDR3nt: TGTGCCATCAGTGAAGGGACAGGGTCGCTCTCTGGAAACACCATATATTTT
v_gene: TRBV24-1; abundance: few; d_gene: NA; j_gene: TRBJ2-2; CDR3aa: CATSREQNANTGELFF; CDR3nt: TGTGCCACCTCCCGGGAGCAGAACGCGAACACCGGGGAGCTGTTTTTT
v_gene: TRBV6-5; abundance: many; d_gene: NA; j_gene: TRBJ1-6; CDR3aa: CASSYSIGGSPLHF; CDR3nt: TGTGCCAGCAGTTACTCGATTGGGGGTTCACCCCTCCACTTT
v_gene: TRBV7-3; abundance: NA; d_gene: TRBD1; j_gene: TRBJ1-2; CDR3aa: CASSLVGQGTGYTF; CDR3nt: TGTGCCAGCAGCTTAGTCGGACAGGGTACGGGCTACACCTTC
v_gene: TRBV7-9; abundance: few; d_gene: NA; j_gene: TRBJ1-1; CDR3aa: CASSLIGGAPLHTEAFF; CDR3nt: TGTGCCAGCAGCTTAATCGGAGGGGCGCCCTTGCACACTGAAGCTTTCTTT
v_gene: TRBV19; abundance: few; d_gene: TRBD2; j_gene: TRBJ2-5; CDR3aa: CATRGGFGRKETQYF; CDR3nt: TGTGCCACCCGGGGGGGGTTTGGAAGAAAAGAGACCCAGTACTTC
v_gene: TRBV15; abundance: many; d_gene: NA; j_gene: TRBJ1-3; CDR3aa: CATSSYSGNTIYF; CDR3nt: TGTGCCACCAGCAGTTACAGCGGAAACACCATATATTTT
v_gene: TRBV4-1; abundance: many; d_gene: NA; j_gene: TRBJ1-1; CDR3aa: CASSQGRLLDSEAFF; CDR3nt: TGCGCCAGCAGCCAAGGCCGACTGCTGGACAGTGAAGCTTTCTTT
v_gene: TRBV2; abundance: NA; d_gene: TRBD1; j_gene: TRBJ1-1; CDR3aa: CASSSTGEKAFF; CDR3nt: TGTGCCAGCAGTTCCACAGGGGAGAAGGCTTTCTTT
v_gene: TRBV4-1; abundance: NA; d_gene: NA; j_gene: TRBJ1-3; CDR3aa: CASSQEGGNGNTIYF; CDR3nt: TGCGCCAGCAGCCAAGAGGGGGGTAATGGAAACACCATATATTTT
v_gene: TRBV7-9; abundance: NA; d_gene: NA; j_gene: TRBJ2-7; CDR3aa: CASSAGTPEAAQYF; CDR3nt: TGTGCCAGCAGCGCTGGGACCCCGGAGGCAGCGCAGTACTTC
v_gene: TRBV6-5; abundance: few; d_gene: TRBD2; j_gene: TRBJ2-7; CDR3aa: CASSQDGTSGGFAYEQYF; CDR3nt: TGTGCCAGCAGCCAAGACGGGACTAGCGGGGGCTTCGCCTACGAGCAGTACTTC
v_gene: TRBV12-3/TRBV12-4; abundance: many; d_gene: NA; j_gene: TRBJ1-5; CDR3aa: CASSYGQINQPQHF; CDR3nt: TGTGCCAGCAGTTATGGACAGATTAATCAGCCCCAGCATTTT
v_gene: TRBV13; abundance: many; d_gene: TRBD1; j_gene: TRBJ1-6; CDR3aa: CASSFYGQGGSPLHF; CDR3nt: TGTGCCAGCAGCTTTTACGGGCAGGGGGGTTCACCCCTCCACTTT
v_gene: TRBV6-5; abundance: NA; d_gene: TRBD2; j_gene: TRBJ2-5; CDR3aa: CASSYFGTSGSHQETQYF; CDR3nt: TGTGCCAGCAGTTACTTCGGGACTAGCGGGAGCCACCAAGAGACCCAGTACTTC
v_gene: TRBV10-2; abundance: NA; d_gene: NA; j_gene: TRBJ1-1; CDR3aa: CASSDGGLAEAFF; CDR3nt: TGCGCCAGCAGTGATGGGGGGCTCGCTGAAGCTTTCTTT
v_gene: TRBV6-5; abundance: many; d_gene: NA; j_gene: TRBJ2-5; CDR3aa: CASRKGGGGQETQYF; CDR3nt: TGTGCCAGCAGAAAAGGAGGGGGAGGCCAAGAGACCCAGTACTTC
v_gene: TRBV25-1; abundance: few; d_gene: TRBD2; j_gene: TRBJ2-2; CDR3aa: CASRGGANTGELFF; CDR3nt: TGTGCCAGCCGCGGGGGGGCGAACACCGGGGAGCTGTTTTTT
v_gene: TRBV2; abundance: NA; d_gene: NA; j_gene: TRBJ2-3; CDR3aa: CASSEVGDAGGGTNTQYF; CDR3nt: TGTGCCAGCAGTGAAGTTGGAGACGCGGGCGGGGGCACGAATACGCAGTATTTT
v_gene: TRBV30; abundance: few; d_gene: TRBD2; j_gene: TRBJ2-7; CDR3aa: CAWRYGRGTYEQYF; CDR3nt: TGTGCCTGGAGGTACGGGCGGGGGACCTACGAGCAGTACTTC
v_gene: TRBV27; abundance: many; d_gene: TRBD1; j_gene: TRBJ1-5; CDR3aa: CASSADRVNQPQHF; CDR3nt: TGTGCCAGCAGTGCAGACAGGGTCAATCAGCCCCAGCATTTT
v_gene: TRBV2; abundance: many; d_gene: NA; j_gene: TRBJ2-2; CDR3aa: CASSVSRNTGELFF; CDR3nt: TGTGCCAGCAGTGTCAGCCGGAACACCGGGGAGCTGTTTTTT
v_gene: TRBV4-1; abundance: NA; d_gene: TRBD1; j_gene: TRBJ1-6; CDR3aa: CASSQVAGQRSSPLHF; CDR3nt: TGCGCCAGCAGCCAAGTGGCGGGACAGAGATCTTCACCCCTCCACTTT
v_gene: TRBV29-1; abundance: NA; d_gene: NA; j_gene: TRBJ1-1; CDR3aa: CSVVTDTISSAFF; CDR3nt: TGCAGCGTAGTGACTGACACTATTTCCTCGGCTTTCTTT
v_gene: TRBV29-1; abundance: NA; d_gene: NA; j_gene: TRBJ1-1; CDR3aa: CSVAGGQGFVAEAFF; CDR3nt: TGCAGCGTTGCGGGAGGGCAGGGCTTCGTCGCTGAAGCTTTCTTT
v_gene: TRBV25-1; abundance: NA; d_gene: NA; j_gene: TRBJ2-7; CDR3aa: CASRAPYEQYF; CDR3nt: TGTGCCAGCAGGGCGCCCTACGAGCAGTACTTC
v_gene: TRBV19; abundance: many; d_gene: NA; j_gene: TRBJ1-5; CDR3aa: CASSIEGNQPQHF; CDR3nt: TGTGCCAGTAGTATTGAGGGAAATCAGCCCCAGCATTTT
v_gene: TRBV29-1; abundance: many; d_gene: TRBD1; j_gene: TRBJ2-7; CDR3aa: CSAWDRPGEQYF; CDR3nt: TGCAGCGCCTGGGACAGGCCGGGCGAGCAGTACTTC
v_gene: TRBV20-1; abundance: NA; d_gene: NA; j_gene: TRBJ2-7; CDR3aa: CSAGGLRGTLYEQYF; CDR3nt: TGCAGCGCCGGGGGCCTCAGGGGTACCCTCTACGAGCAGTACTTC
v_gene: TRBV7-9; abundance: many; d_gene: NA; j_gene: TRBJ2-6; CDR3aa: CASSTGPDGANVLTF; CDR3nt: TGTGCCAGCAGCACGGGACCTGATGGGGCCAACGTCCTGACTTTC
v_gene: TRBV7-2; abundance: NA; d_gene: NA; j_gene: TRBJ2-4; CDR3aa: CASSSGHYLAKNIQYF; CDR3nt: TGTGCCAGCAGCTCGGGACATTACCTAGCCAAAAACATTCAGTACTTC
v_gene: TRBV7-9; abundance: NA; d_gene: TRBD1; j_gene: TRBJ1-5; CDR3aa: CASSLPGGVNQPQHF; CDR3nt: TGTGCCAGCAGCCTGCCAGGGGGCGTCAATCAGCCCCAGCATTTT
v_gene: TRBV15; abundance: many; d_gene: NA; j_gene: TRBJ2-5; CDR3aa: CATSRVRHFQETQYF; CDR3nt: TGTGCCACCAGCAGAGTAAGACACTTCCAAGAGACCCAGTACTTC
v_gene: TRBV7-8; abundance: many; d_gene: TRBD1; j_gene: TRBJ1-6; CDR3aa: CASSFRQGAYSPLHF; CDR3nt: TGTGCCAGCAGCTTTCGACAGGGGGCATATTCACCCCTCCACTTT
v_gene: TRBV28; abundance: many; d_gene: NA; j_gene: TRBJ1-6; CDR3aa: CASSLTWTDHNSPLHF; CDR3nt: TGTGCCAGCAGTTTAACTTGGACAGACCATAATTCACCCCTCCACTTT
v_gene: TRBV20-1; abundance: once; d_gene: NA; j_gene: TRBJ2-5; CDR3aa: CSARQGEQPQYF; CDR3nt: TGCAGTGCTAGGCAGGGAGAGCAGCCCCAGTACTTC
v_gene: TRBV20-1; abundance: NA; d_gene: NA; j_gene: TRBJ2-5; CDR3aa: CSARKAESYQETQYF; CDR3nt: TGCAGTGCTAGAAAAGCGGAATCGTACCAAGAGACCCAGTACTTC
v_gene: TRBV9; abundance: many; d_gene: NA; j_gene: TRBJ2-7; CDR3aa: CASSVGVGGAYEQYF; CDR3nt: TGTGCCAGCAGCGTAGGTGTAGGGGGGGCCTACGAGCAGTACTTC
v_gene: TRBV7-3; abundance: NA; d_gene: NA; j_gene: TRBJ2-7; CDR3aa: CASSLGSRAGNEQYF; CDR3nt: TGTGCCAGCAGCTTGGGGAGCAGGGCGGGTAATGAGCAGTACTTC
v_gene: TRBV7-6; abundance: NA; d_gene: NA; j_gene: TRBJ2-7; CDR3aa: CASSLGSTQGTYEQYF; CDR3nt: TGTGCCAGCAGCTTAGGTTCCACACAGGGAACCTACGAGCAGTACTTC
v_gene: TRBV7-2; abundance: NA; d_gene: NA; j_gene: TRBJ2-6; CDR3aa: CASSHQAGYSGANVLTF; CDR3nt: TGTGCCAGCAGCCATCAGGCCGGTTACTCTGGGGCCAACGTCCTGACTTTC
v_gene: TRBV29-1; abundance: few; d_gene: NA; j_gene: TRBJ1-4; CDR3aa: CSVAQGRSEKLFF; CDR3nt: TGCAGCGTTGCCCAGGGACGGAGTGAAAAACTGTTTTTT
v_gene: TRBV29-1; abundance: NA; d_gene: TRBD1; j_gene: TRBJ2-5; CDR3aa: CSVGTGDF; CDR3nt: TGCAGCGTAGGGACAGGGGACTTC
v_gene: TRBV19; abundance: many; d_gene: NA; j_gene: TRBJ2-2; CDR3aa: CASRGSRGFIANTGELFF; CDR3nt: TGTGCCAGTAGAGGTAGTCGAGGTTTTATCGCGAACACCGGGGAGCTGTTTTTT
v_gene: TRBV7-9; abundance: few; d_gene: NA; j_gene: TRBJ2-4; CDR3aa: CASSRPGGNIAKNIQYF; CDR3nt: TGTGCCAGCAGTCGACCCGGAGGGAATATAGCCAAAAACATTCAGTACTTC
v_gene: TRBV10-3; abundance: many; d_gene: NA; j_gene: TRBJ1-6; CDR3aa: CAIKTQGPNSPLHF; CDR3nt: TGTGCCATCAAGACACAGGGACCGAATTCACCCCTCCACTTT